This T cell receptor (beta chain) was identified during a study of cytomegalovirus exposure and HLA in healthy donors. Comment on this clone: Antigen: not known.

Study results and limitations: Among TCR beta chains, those listed as cytomegalovirus-associated numbered over 150. Some public TCRs appeared in many individuals, while most sequences were rare.

The CDR3 totals 16 residues. V dropped 4 bases and J dropped 3; count of bases not matched to a gene: 11. CDR1 KGHSH and CDR2 LQKENI come from the germline V gene. TCRdb's copy holds only in-frame clones and misses some; the assay was immunoSEQ multiplex PCR. This table holds around 150,000 clones, 85% found once. V and J are TRBV18 and TRBJ2-7; 8 nucleotides align to TRBD2. The source material was PBMCs. The receptor was derived from a man younger than 40 in good health and CMV-seropositive. CDR3 sequence reads: CASSHNKRGFLYEQYF. The CDR3, as DNA: TGTGCCAGCTCACACAACAAGCGGGGGTTCCTCTACGAGCAGTACTTC.